This TCR beta chain was retrieved from a study of OX40 agonist ivuxolimab in advanced cancers. Study in general: The treatment was a fully human IgG2 OX40 agonist, ivuxolimab. One hepatocellular carcinoma and a couple of cutaneous melanoma patients partially responded.

This clone has only one observation. No antigen is known for it. Study results and limitations: In CD8+ T cells, expanded clones were on average more numerous than in CD4+.

Sequenced by immunoSEQ multiplex PCR; TCRdb stores in-frame clones only, minus some. Of about 72,000 clones listed, about 84% were seen once; the top ten hold about 5%. Per germline, CDR1 SGHTA and CDR2 FQGNSA. This CDR3 is built from 14 residues. Germline trimming cut 5 bases from V and 5 bases from J; bases unmatched to any gene: 7. The specimen was CD4+ or CD8+ T cells sorted from blood, collected in a trial of the OX40 agonist ivuxolimab. The chain is built from TRBV7-2 and TRBJ2-5; 8 bases map to TRBD1. The clonotype originates from an adult with an advanced solid tumor such as melanoma, head and neck, liver or kidney cancer. The chain's CDR3 is CASSPDRVAETQYF. CDR3 sequence (DNA): TGTGCCAGCAGCCCGGACAGGGTGGCGGAGACCCAGTACTTC. The full variable domain, with the rest looked up from reference TRBV7-2 and TRBJ2-5, is GAGVSQSPSNKVTEKGKDVELRCDPISGHTALYWYRQSLGQGLEFLIYFQGNSAPDKSGLPSDRFSAERTGGSVSTLTIQRTQQEDSAVYLCASSPDRVAETQYFGPGTRLLVL.